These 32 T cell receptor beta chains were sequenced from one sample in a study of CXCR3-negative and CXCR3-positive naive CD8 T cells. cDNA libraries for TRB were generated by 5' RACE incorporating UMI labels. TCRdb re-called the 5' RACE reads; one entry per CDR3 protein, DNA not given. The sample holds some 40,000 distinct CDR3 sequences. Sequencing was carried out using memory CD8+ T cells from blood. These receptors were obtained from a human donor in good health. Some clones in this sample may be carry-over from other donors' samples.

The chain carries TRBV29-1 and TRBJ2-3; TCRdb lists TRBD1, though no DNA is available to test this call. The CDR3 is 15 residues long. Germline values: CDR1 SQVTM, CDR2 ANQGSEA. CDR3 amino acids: CSVGKDRRLADTQYF.

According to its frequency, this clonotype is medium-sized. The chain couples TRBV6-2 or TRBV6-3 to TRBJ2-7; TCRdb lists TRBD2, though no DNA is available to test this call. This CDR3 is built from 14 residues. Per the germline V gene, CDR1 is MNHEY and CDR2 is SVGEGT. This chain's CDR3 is CASSLLDSPPEQYF.

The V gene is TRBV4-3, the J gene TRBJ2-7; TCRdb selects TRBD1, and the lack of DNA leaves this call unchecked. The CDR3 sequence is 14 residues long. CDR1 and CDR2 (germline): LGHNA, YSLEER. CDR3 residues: CASSPRQLSYEQYF.

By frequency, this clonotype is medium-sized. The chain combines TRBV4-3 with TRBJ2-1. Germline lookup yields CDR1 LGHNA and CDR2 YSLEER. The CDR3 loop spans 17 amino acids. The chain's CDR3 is CASSPSIEGTLYNEQFF.

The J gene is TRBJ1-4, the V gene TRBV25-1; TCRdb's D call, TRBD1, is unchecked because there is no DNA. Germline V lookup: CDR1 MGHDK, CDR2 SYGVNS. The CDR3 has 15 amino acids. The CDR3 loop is CASSELGARDEKLFF.

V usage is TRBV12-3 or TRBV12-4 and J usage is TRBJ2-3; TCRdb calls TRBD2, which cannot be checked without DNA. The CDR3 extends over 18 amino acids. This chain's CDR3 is CASSLGREAKGDEDTQYF.

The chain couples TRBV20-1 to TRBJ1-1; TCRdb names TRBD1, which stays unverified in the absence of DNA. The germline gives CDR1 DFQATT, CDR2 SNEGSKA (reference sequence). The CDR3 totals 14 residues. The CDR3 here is CSVSFGALNTEAFF.

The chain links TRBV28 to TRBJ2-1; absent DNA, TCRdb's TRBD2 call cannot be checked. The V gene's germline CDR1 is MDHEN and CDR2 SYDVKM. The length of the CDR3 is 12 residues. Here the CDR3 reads CAVRTSGSEQFF.

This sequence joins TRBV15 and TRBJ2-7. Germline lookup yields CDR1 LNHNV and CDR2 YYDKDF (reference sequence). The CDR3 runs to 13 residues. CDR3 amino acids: CATSRGVSYEQYF.

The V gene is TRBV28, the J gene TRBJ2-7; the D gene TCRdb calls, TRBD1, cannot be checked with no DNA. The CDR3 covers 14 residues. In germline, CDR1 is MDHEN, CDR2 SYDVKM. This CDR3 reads CASRVRDSSYEQHF.

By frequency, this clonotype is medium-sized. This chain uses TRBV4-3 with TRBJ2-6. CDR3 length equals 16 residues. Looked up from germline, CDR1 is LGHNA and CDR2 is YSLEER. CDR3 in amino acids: CASSQDWGTGANVLTF.

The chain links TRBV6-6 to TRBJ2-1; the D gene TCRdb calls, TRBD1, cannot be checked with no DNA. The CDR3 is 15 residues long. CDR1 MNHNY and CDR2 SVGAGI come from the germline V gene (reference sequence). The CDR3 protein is CASSYRGAGGNEQFF.

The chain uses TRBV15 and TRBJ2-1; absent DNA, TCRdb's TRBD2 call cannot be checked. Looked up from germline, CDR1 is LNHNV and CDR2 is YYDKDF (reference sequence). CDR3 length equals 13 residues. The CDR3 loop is CATSIGLAYEQFF. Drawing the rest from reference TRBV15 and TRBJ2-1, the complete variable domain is DAMVIQNPRYQVTQFGKPVTLSCSQTLNHNVMYWYQQKSSQAPKLLFHYYDKDFNNEADTPDNFQSRRPNTSFCFLDIRSPGLGDTAMYLCATSIGLAYEQFFGPGTRLTVL.

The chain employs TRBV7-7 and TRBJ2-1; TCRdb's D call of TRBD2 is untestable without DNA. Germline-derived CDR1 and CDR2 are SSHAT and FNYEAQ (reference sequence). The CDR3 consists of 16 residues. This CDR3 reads CASSLSSSGPNNEQFF.

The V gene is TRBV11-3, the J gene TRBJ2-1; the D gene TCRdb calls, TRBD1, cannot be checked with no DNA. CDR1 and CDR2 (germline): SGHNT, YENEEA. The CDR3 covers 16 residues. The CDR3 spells CASSPTWAGEYNEQFF. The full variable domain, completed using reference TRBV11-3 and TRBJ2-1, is EAGVVQSPRYKIIEKKQPVAFWCNPISGHNTLYWYLQNLGQGPELLIRYENEEAVDDSQLPKDRFSAERLKGVDSTLKIQPAELGDSAVYLCASSPTWAGEYNEQFFGPGTRLTVL.

The CDR3 reads CASSEWGFEQYF. The rearrangement links TRBV6-1 to TRBJ2-7. Germline V gene lookup returns CDR1 MNHNS and CDR2 SASEGT. The CDR3 contains 12 residues.

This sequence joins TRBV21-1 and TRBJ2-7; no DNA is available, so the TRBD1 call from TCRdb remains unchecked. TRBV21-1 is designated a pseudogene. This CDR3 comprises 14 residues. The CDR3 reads CASSKDRQNYEQYF.

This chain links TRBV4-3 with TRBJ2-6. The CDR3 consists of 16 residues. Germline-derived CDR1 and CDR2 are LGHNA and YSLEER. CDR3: CASSQDPDSGANVLTF.

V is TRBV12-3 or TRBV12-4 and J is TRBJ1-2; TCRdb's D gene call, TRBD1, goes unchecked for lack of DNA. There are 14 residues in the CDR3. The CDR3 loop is CASSTGQGAYGYTF.

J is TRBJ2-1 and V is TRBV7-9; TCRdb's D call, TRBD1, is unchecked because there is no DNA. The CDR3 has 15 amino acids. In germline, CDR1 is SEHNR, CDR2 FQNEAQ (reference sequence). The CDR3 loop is CASSSTAGAGNEQFF.

The CDR3 is CASSPDAGPAYEQYF. J is TRBJ2-7 and V is TRBV28; checking the TCRdb D call of TRBD2 is not possible without DNA. Germline CDR1 MDHEN, CDR2 SYDVKM. There are 15 residues in the CDR3.

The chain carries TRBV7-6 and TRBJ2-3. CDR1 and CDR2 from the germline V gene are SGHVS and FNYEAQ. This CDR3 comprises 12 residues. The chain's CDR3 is CASSLGTDTQYF.

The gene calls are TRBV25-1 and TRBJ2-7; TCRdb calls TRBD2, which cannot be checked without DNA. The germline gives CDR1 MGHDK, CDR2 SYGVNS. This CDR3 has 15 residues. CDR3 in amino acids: CASTLLIWREHEQYF.

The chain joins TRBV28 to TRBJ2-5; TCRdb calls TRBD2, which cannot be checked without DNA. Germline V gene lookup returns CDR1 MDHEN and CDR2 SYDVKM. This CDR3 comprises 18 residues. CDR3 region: CASTSQGLAGGFQETQYF.

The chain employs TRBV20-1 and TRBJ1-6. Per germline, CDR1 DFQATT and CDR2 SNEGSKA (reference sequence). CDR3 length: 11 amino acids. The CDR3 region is CSDKIQSPLHF.

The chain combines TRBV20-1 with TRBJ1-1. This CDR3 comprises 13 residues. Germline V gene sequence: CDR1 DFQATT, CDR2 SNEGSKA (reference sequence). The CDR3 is CSARGKWDTEAFF.

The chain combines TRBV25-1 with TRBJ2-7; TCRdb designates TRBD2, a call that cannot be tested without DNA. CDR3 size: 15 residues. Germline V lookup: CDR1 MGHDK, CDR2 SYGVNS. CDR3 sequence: CASSEYFRGAGEQYF.

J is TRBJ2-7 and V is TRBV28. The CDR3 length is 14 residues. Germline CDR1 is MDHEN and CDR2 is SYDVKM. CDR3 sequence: CASSSRAQNYEQYF.

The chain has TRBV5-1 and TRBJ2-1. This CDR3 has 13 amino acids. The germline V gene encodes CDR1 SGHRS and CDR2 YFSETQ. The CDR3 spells CASSSGGDNEQFF.

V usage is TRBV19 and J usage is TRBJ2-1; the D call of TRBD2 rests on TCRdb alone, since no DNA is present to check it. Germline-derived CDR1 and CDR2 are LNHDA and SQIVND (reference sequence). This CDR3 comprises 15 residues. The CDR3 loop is CASTLTLSGSNEQFF. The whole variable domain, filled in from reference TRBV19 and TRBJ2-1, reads DGGITQSPKYLFRKEGQNVTLSCEQNLNHDAMYWYRQDPGQGLRLIYYSQIVNDFQKGDIAEGYSVSREKKESFPLTVTSAQKNPTAFYLCASTLTLSGSNEQFFGPGTRLTVL.

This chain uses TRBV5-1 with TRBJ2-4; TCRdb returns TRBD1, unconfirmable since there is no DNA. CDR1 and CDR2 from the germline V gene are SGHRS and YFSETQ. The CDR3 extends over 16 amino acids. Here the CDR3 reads CASSFRAGNPKNIQYF. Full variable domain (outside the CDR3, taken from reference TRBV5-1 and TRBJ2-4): KAGVTQTPRYLIKTRGQQVTLSCSPISGHRSVSWYQQTPGQGLQFLFEYFSETQRNKGNFPGRFSGRQFSNSRSEMNVSTLELGDSALYLCASSFRAGNPKNIQYFGAGTRLSVL.

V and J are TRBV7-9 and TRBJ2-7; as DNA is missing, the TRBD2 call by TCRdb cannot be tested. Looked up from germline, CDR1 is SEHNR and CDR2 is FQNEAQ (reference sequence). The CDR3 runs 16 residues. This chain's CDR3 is CASSLGREGLQGEQYF. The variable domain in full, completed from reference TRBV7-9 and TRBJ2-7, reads DTGVSQNPRHKITKRGQNVTFRCDPISEHNRLYWYRQTLGQGPEFLTYFQNEAQLEKSRLLSDRFSAERPKGSFSTLEIQRTEQGDSAMYLCASSLGREGLQGEQYFGPGTRLTVT.